Listed below are T cell receptor beta chains from one sample, sequenced in a study of blood T cell repertoires in COVID-19. Libraries were prepared by immunoSEQ multiplex PCR; TCRdb keeps only in-frame clonotypes and omits some of them. Of roughly 200,000 clones listed, approximately 91% are singletons. The specimen sequenced was peripheral blood. These receptors were taken from a woman aged 35 to 49 who had recovered from COVID-19. Both conserved end residues are part of each CDR3. Fields, in order: clone size, J gene, V gene, D gene, CDR3 DNA, CDR3 protein. A D gene is named only where the DNA matches it firmly. Size is omitted from some rows. Given values are once, few, many or a class for expanded clones.

. TRBJ2-2 TRBV30 TRBD2 TGTGCCTGGAGAAGAGTAGCGGGAGGAAACACCGGGGAGCTGTTTTTT CAWRRVAGGNTGELFF
. TRBJ1-1 TRBV28 . TGTGCCAGCAGTAGCGGATTACAGGGATGGAACACTGAAGCTTTCTTT CASSSGLQGWNTEAFF
. TRBJ1-5 TRBV28 . TGTGCCAGCAGTTTATTCCGTAGCAATCAGCCCCAGCATTTT CASSLFRSNQPQHF
. TRBJ2-7 TRBV18 . TGTGCCAGCTCACCAAGCGACGGAGGCACCGAGCAGTACTTC CASSPSDGGTEQYF
. TRBJ1-4 TRBV6-6 . TGTGCCACCTGCGCCTTGGCCGGGGTGGTTGAAAAACTGTTTTTT CATCALAGVVEKLFF
. TRBJ2-1 TRBV7-9 . TGTGCCAGCAGCCGACCGGGCGGGCGTGCTAACAATGAGCAGTTCTTC CASSRPGGRANNEQFF
. TRBJ2-7 TRBV29-1 . TGCAGCGTCCTACCCATGATTACAGGGAACTACGAGCAGTACTTC CSVLPMITGNYEQYF
once TRBJ1-2 TRBV3-1/TRBV3-2 TRBD1 TGTGCCAGCAGCCTTCAGGACAGGGGCAACTATGGCTACACCTTC CASSLQDRGNYGYTF
. TRBJ2-1 TRBV4-1 TRBD2 TGCGCCAGCAGCCAAGACGAACTAGCGGCCAACTACAATGAGCAGTTCTTC CASSQDELAANYNEQFF
. TRBJ2-5 TRBV9 TRBD2 TGTGCCAGCAGCGTTCTAGCGGGAGGGCCCCTGGAGACCCAGTACTTC CASSVLAGGPLETQYF
. TRBJ2-2 TRBV5-1 . TGCGCCAGCAGCTTGGAGGGGGACGGCGGGGAGCTGTTTTTT CASSLEGDGGELFF
. TRBJ1-4 TRBV5-6 TRBD1 TGTGCCAGCAGCTGGACAGGGTCTGAAAAACTGTTTTTT CASSWTGSEKLFF
. TRBJ2-2 TRBV6-5 . TGTGCCAGCAGTCCGGGACAGAACACCGGGGAGCTGTTTTTT CASSPGQNTGELFF
. TRBJ1-5 TRBV16 . TGTGCCAGCAGCCTTAAAAACAGGGCAAACAATCAGCCCCAGCATTTT CASSLKNRANNQPQHF
. TRBJ1-5 TRBV7-9 TRBD1 TGTGCCAGCAGCCATACCGCCGGGACAGGGGACAATCAGCCCCAGCATTTT CASSHTAGTGDNQPQHF
. TRBJ2-5 TRBV29-1 . TGCAGCGCCGTCGCGACAGCCCCAGAGACCCAGTACTTC CSAVATAPETQYF
once TRBJ1-1 TRBV19 . TGTGCCAGCTCCCCCACCGGGACACCGAACACTGAAGCTTTCTTT CASSPTGTPNTEAFF
. TRBJ1-1 TRBV14 TRBD1 TGTGCCAGCAGCCAGAGGACAGGGTGGAACACTGAAGCTTTCTTT CASSQRTGWNTEAFF
. TRBJ2-5 TRBV4-2 TRBD2 TGTGCCAGCAGCCATAATTTAGCGGGAGGTGGAGAGACCCAGTACTTC CASSHNLAGGGETQYF
once TRBJ2-5 TRBV6-6 TRBD1 TGTGCCAGCAGTTACCCACATACAGGGGGCCGAGAGACCCAGTACTTC CASSYPHTGGRETQYF
. TRBJ2-4 TRBV29-1 . TGCAGCGTGGAAGCGGGAGCCAAAAACATTCAGTACTTC CSVEAGAKNIQYF
. TRBJ2-7 TRBV24-1 TRBD1 TGTGCCACCAGTGACCCGGGACAGGGGGTCTACGAGCAGTACTTC CATSDPGQGVYEQYF
. TRBJ2-7 TRBV11-3 . TGTGCCAGCAGCTTAGGGGGCACTTACGAGCAGTACTTC CASSLGGTYEQYF
. TRBJ1-2 TRBV30 TRBD1 TGTGCCTGGAGTGTACAGGACAGGGAGACCTATGGCTACACCTTC CAWSVQDRETYGYTF
. TRBJ1-2 TRBV5-1 . TGCGCCAGCGGGCAGAGTGACAGGATCTATGGCTACACCTTC CASGQSDRIYGYTF
once TRBJ1-2 TRBV19 TRBD1 TGTGCCAGTGATACCGGGACAGACTTTAACTATGGCTACACCTTC CASDTGTDFNYGYTF
. TRBJ1-5 TRBV21-1 . TGTGCCAGCAGCCACCGGGACAGGAACCCTCAGCCCCAGCATTTT CASSHRDRNPQPQHF
. TRBJ2-6 TRBV19 TRBD1 TGTGCCAGTAGTACGGACAGGGCTGGGGCCAACGTCCTGACTTTC CASSTDRAGANVLTF